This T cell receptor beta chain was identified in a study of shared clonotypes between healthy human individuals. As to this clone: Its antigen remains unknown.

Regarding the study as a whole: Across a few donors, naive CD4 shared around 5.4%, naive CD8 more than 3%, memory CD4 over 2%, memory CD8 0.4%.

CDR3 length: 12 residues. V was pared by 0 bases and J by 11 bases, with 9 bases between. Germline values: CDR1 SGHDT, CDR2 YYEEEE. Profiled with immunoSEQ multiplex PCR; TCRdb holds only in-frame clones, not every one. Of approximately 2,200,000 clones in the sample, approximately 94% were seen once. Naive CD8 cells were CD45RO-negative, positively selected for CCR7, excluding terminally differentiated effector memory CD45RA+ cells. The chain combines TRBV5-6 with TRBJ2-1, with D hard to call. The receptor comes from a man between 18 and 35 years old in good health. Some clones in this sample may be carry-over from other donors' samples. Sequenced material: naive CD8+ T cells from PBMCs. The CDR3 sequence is CASSLGQTKQFF. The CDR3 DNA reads TGTGCCAGCAGCTTGGGACAAACGAAGCAGTTCTTC.